Given below is one T cell receptor (beta chain) in context. Its cognate antigen is unknown. This sample is drawn from a study of shared clonotypes between healthy human individuals. Study-level information: CD8 memory received one plate per donor, CD8 naive two, CD4 memory three and CD4 naive three. Overall study findings and caveats: Generally, estimated richness proved larger in naive subsets than it did in memory subsets.

The germline gives CDR1 SGHRS, CDR2 YFSETQ. CDR3 size: 14 residues. V dropped 0 bases and J dropped 4 bases, with 10 bases sitting between them. The input for sorted-subset replicate PCRs was approximately 200 ng DNA, tens of thousands of T cell genomes. Assay: immunoSEQ multiplex PCR; the TCRdb copy retains only in-frame clones and omits some. The sample carries roughly 200,000 clones, 66% recorded once. The investigators split CD4+ cells into a CD45RA+ naive subset and a CD45RA-negative memory subset. The rearrangement joins TRBV5-1 to TRBJ1-2, with D hard to call. Sequenced sample: memory CD4+ T cells sorted from blood. Subset defined: CD45RA-negative fraction. The TCR sequence derives from a man aged 25 to 40 in good health. CDR3: CASSLDGRTYGYTF. DNA for the CDR3: TGCGCCAGCAGCTTGGACGGCAGGACCTATGGCTACACCTTC.